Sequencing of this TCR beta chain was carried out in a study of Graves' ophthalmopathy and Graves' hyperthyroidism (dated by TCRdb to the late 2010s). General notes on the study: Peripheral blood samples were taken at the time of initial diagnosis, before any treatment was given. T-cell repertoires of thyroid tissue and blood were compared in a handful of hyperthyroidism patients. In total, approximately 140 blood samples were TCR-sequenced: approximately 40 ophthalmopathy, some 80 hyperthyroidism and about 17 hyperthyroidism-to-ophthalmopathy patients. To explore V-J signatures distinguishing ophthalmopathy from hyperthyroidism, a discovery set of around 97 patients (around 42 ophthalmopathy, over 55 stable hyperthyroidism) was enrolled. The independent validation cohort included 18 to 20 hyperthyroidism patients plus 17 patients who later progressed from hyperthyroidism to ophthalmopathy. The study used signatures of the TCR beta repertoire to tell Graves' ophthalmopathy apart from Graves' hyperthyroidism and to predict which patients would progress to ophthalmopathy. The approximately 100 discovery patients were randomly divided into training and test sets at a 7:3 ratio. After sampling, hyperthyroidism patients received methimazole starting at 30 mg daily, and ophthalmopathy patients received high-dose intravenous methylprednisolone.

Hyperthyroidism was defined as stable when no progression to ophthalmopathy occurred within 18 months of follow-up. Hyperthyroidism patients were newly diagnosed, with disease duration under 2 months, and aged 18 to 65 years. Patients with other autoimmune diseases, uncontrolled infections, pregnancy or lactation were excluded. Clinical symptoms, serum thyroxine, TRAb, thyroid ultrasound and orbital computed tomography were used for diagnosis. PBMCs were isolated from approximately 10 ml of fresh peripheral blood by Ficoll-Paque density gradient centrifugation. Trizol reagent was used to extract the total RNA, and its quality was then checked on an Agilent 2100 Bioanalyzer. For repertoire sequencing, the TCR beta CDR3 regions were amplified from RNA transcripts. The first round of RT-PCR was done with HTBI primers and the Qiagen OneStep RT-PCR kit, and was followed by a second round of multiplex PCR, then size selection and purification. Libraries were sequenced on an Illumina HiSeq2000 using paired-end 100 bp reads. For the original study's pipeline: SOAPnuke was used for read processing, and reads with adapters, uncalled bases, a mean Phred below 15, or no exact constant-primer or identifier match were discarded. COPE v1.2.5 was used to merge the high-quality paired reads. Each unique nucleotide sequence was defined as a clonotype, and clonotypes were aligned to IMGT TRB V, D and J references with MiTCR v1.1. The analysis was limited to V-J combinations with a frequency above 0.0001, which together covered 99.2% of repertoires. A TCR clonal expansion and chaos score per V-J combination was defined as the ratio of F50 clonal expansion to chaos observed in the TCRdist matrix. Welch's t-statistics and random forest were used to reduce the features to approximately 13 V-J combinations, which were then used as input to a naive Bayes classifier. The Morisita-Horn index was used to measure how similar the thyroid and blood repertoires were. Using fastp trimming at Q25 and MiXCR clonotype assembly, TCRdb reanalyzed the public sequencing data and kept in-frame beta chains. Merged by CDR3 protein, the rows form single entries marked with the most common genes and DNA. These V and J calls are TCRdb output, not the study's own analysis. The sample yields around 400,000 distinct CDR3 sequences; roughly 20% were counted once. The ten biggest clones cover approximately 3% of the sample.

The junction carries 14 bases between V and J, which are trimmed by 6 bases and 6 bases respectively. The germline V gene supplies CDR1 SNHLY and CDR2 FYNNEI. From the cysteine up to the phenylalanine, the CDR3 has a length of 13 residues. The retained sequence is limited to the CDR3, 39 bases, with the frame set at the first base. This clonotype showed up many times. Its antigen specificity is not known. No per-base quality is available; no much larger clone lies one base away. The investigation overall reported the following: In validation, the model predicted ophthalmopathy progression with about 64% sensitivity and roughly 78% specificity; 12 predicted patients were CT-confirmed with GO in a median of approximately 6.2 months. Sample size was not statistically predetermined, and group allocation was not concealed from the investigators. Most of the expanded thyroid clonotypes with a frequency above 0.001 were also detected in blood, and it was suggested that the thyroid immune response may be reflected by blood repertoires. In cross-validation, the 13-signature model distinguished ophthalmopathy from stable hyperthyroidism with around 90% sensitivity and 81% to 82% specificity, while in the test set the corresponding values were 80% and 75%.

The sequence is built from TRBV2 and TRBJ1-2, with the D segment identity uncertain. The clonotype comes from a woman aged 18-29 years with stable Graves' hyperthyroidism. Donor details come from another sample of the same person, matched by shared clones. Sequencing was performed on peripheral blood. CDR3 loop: CASRAGGYDGYTF. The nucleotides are TGTGCCAGCAGGGCGGGCGGGTACGATGGCTACACCTTC.